The 15 T cell receptor beta chains below come from one sample, sequenced in a study of blood T cells in healthy people across ages. Primers used in a second PCR of roughly 6 to 12 cycles were a sample-barcoded 5' primer and a J-beta primer mix. MiXCR, run by TCRdb on the 5' RACE reads, gives a single entry per CDR3 protein. This table holds under 1 million distinct CDR3 sequences, approximately 48% found once. Sequencing input: blood. Source of these receptors: a man aged 60-69 years in good health.

The chain is built from TRBV11-1 and TRBJ2-5; D is perhaps TRBD1 (6 bases). Germline CDR1 and CDR2: SGHAT and FQDESV (reference sequence). This CDR3 region has 15 residues. The V gene lost 3 bases and the J gene lost 11 bases, with 22 bases spanning the gap. The CDR3 DNA is TGTGCCAGCAGCTTTTGGGCAGGGGCCCCTCTGGAGCAGTACTTC. Encoded protein: CASSFWAGAPLEQYF.

A few counts support this clonotype. The chain couples TRBV6-7 to TRBJ1-5, with 9 bases matching TRBD1. TRBV6-7 is classed as an ORF, of uncertain function. The CDR3 extends over 14 amino acids. With V trimmed by 4 bases and J by 8 bases, 6 bases remained unmatched. CDR3 residues: CASSCGTGLKPQHF. The CDR3 coding sequence is TGTGCCAGCAGTTGCGGGACAGGGTTAAAGCCCCAGCATTTT.

This rearrangement joins TRBV21-1 to TRBJ2-3; the table's D call, TRBD1, was not checked against the DNA. TRBV21-1 is listed as a pseudogene. The CDR3 is 18 residues long. The CDR3 nucleotides read TGTGCCACCCTCGACCGGTACCCCCTAGGACAGGGTATTGATACGCAGTATTTT. Amino acid sequence: CATLDRYPLGQGIDTQYF.

The V call is TRBV11-2, the J call TRBJ2-7; tentatively, D is TRBD1 (5 bases). This CDR3 region has 16 residues. The germline V gene encodes CDR1 SGHAT and CDR2 FQNNGV. V was pared by 3 bases and J by 2 bases, with 17 bases between. DNA for the CDR3: TGTGCCAGCAGCTTGGTTACGACAGTACTAACCTACGAGCAGTACTTC. Translation gives CASSLVTTVLTYEQYF.

The CDR3 sequence is CASSFIAGGLSNEQFF. In DNA form, the CDR3 reads TGCGCCAGCAGCTTCATAGCGGGGGGGCTAAGCAATGAGCAGTTCTTC. The genes are TRBV5-1 and TRBJ2-1; 11 positions match TRBD2. The junction had 7 bases not matched to a gene; V was cut back by 2 bases and J by 6 bases. Looked up from germline, CDR1 is SGHRS and CDR2 is YFSETQ. The CDR3 has 16 amino acids. The full variable domain, in which reference TRBV5-1 and TRBJ2-1 provide the parts outside the CDR3, is KAGVTQTPRYLIKTRGQQVTLSCSPISGHRSVSWYQQTPGQGLQFLFEYFSETQRNKGNFPGRFSGRQFSNSRSEMNVSTLELGDSALYLCASSFIAGGLSNEQFFGPGTRLTVL.

Many counts were recorded for this clonotype. The rearrangement uses TRBV10-3 and TRBJ2-7; TRBD1 agrees at 10 bases. The V segment lost 5 bases and the J segment 4 bases; nucleotides outside the gene matches: 11. The CDR3 sequence is 16 residues long. Germline lookup yields CDR1 ENHRY and CDR2 SYGVKD. The CDR3 DNA reads as TGTGCCATCAGTAACCGGGACAGGGGTTTGGTGTACGAGCAGTACTTC. Residues: CAISNRDRGLVYEQYF.

There are many counts of this clonotype. The chain uses TRBV10-3 and TRBJ2-1, with TRBD2 as a possible D gene (5 bases). CDR1 and CDR2 (germline): ENHRY, SYGVKD. The CDR3 sequence is 11 residues long. The V end lost 10 bases, the J end lost 7 bases, and 11 bases lay between the germline ends. CDR3: CATYLANEQFF. The CDR3 DNA sequence: TGTGCCACCTACCTAGCAAATGAGCAGTTCTTC.

This clonotype was recorded at least ten times. The rearrangement links TRBV12-3 or TRBV12-4 to TRBJ2-7; D is uncertain. Trimming took off 2 bases at V and 4 bases at J, with 6 bases between the two ends. The CDR3 consists of 12 residues. The CDR3 is CASSLRDYEQYF. The CDR3 DNA reads TGTGCCAGCAGTTTAAGGGATTACGAGCAGTACTTC.

V gene TRBV15 combines with J gene TRBJ1-2; D is possibly TRBD1 (6 bases). The CDR3 extends over 14 amino acids. Germline lookup yields CDR1 LNHNV and CDR2 YYDKDF (reference sequence). Trimming pared 7 bases from V and 3 bases from J, leaving 15 bases between. The CDR3 bases are TGTGCCACCAACAGTGGGGGCGCGGACTATGGCTACACCTTC. As protein: CATNSGGADYGYTF.

This sequence joins TRBV12-3 or TRBV12-4 and TRBJ2-5, with D tentatively TRBD1 (5 bases). The J call could be wrong; TRBJ2-7 is a better fit for the DNA end. The CDR3 loop spans 15 amino acids. CDR3 in amino acids: CASSSPQGPDYEQYF. The DNA for the CDR3 is TGTGCCAGCAGTTCCCCTCAGGGTCCCGACTACGAGCAGTACTTC.

The chain joins TRBV12-3 or TRBV12-4 to TRBJ2-7; 10 bases match TRBD2. V gave up 2 bases and J gave up 3 bases; unmatched junction bases: 7. CDR3 length: 16 amino acids. CDR3 loop: CASSLKATSGVYEQYF. The CDR3 bases are TGTGCCAGCAGTTTAAAGGCCACTAGCGGGGTCTACGAGCAGTACTTC.

The CDR3 is CAWSEVPRSYNSPLHF. CDR3 bases: TGTGCCTGGAGTGAGGTACCCCGCTCCTATAATTCACCCCTCCACTTT. The chain carries TRBV30 and TRBJ1-6; D ambiguous. The germline gives CDR1 GTSNPN, CDR2 SVGIG (reference sequence). V lost 1 base and J 0 bases, leaving 10 bases between the germline ends. The CDR3 length is 16 residues.

On this clonotype: This may be a read error: a much more frequent sequence differs by one nucleotide. The CDR3 reads CASSYLRGRRLEQYF. In DNA form, the CDR3 reads TGTGCCAGCAGTTACCTCCGGGGCAGGCGCCTCGAGCAGTACTTC. V is TRBV6-5 and J is TRBJ2-7; tentatively, D is TRBD1 or TRBD2 (5 bases each). Trimming stripped 2 bases from V and 6 bases from J, with 17 bases between. CDR3 length: 15 residues. The germline V gene has CDR1 MNHEY and CDR2 SVGAGI.

On this clonotype itself: One base away lies a much larger clone, so this may be a sequencing read error. The CDR3 spells CSVGGTSSGANVLTF. The CDR3 nucleotides read TGCAGCGTTGGTGGTACCTCCTCTGGGGCCAACGTCCTGACTTTC. This chain joins TRBV29-1 and TRBJ2-6; D is unclear. This CDR3 is 15 amino acids long. V lost 4 bases and J lost 0, with 10 bases in between. Germline V lookup: CDR1 SQVTM, CDR2 ANQGSEA. The full variable domain, in which reference TRBV29-1 and TRBJ2-6 provide the parts outside the CDR3, is SAVISQKPSRDICQRGTSLTIQCQVDSQVTMMFWYRQQPGQSLTLIATANQGSEATYESGFVIDKFPISRPNLTFSTLTVSNMSPEDSSIYLCSVGGTSSGANVLTFGAGSRLTVL.

The J gene is TRBJ2-5, the V gene TRBV20-1, with D maybe TRBD1 (6 bases). The CDR3 contains 15 residues. Trimming stripped 1 base from V and 9 bases from J, with 21 bases between. Looked up from germline, CDR1 is DFQATT and CDR2 is SNEGSKA (reference sequence). Written as DNA, the CDR3 is TGCAGTGCTAGAGTTTCAGGGGACCGCCGAACGCCCCAGTACTTC. This sequence encodes CSARVSGDRRTPQYF.